This TCR beta chain was retrieved from a study of blood T cell repertoires in COVID-19. Study overall: Samples taken during acute and convalescent COVID-19 were collected in the United States, Italy and Spain. PBMCs, B-cell-depleted T cells, or T cells provided the cDNA or gDNA that made up the material.

Study processing details: Estimates of nucleated cell counts were drawn from the amplification of reference gene primers. The table came from immunoSEQ multiplex PCR; TCRdb's copy has only in-frame clones and leaves some out. Clone size and V and J calls were adopted from that table, with D and trimming inferred from the DNA. The sample yields 70,000 or so clones, around 90% seen once. Sequenced: peripheral blood. This TCR derives from a woman older than 75 with acute or convalescent COVID-19.

CDR3 in amino acids: CATSRDPGQRNSPLHF. The CDR3 DNA follows: TGTGCCACCAGCAGAGATCCGGGACAGCGAAATTCACCCCTCCACTTT. The chain couples TRBV15 to TRBJ1-6, with 7 bases that match TRBD1. From germline, CDR1 is LNHNV and CDR2 YYDKDF (reference sequence). This CDR3 region has 16 residues. V shed 0 bases and J 7 bases; nucleotides not matched to a gene: 6. The whole variable domain, remainder taken from reference TRBV15 and TRBJ1-6, is DAMVIQNPRYQVTQFGKPVTLSCSQTLNHNVMYWYQQKSSQAPKLLFHYYDKDFNNEADTPDNFQSRRPNTSFCFLDIRSPGLGDTAMYLCATSRDPGQRNSPLHFGNGTRLTVT.